These 24 T cell receptor beta chains were all obtained from the same sample, sequenced in a study of T cells after yellow fever vaccination. TCRdb redid the calling of the 5' RACE reads with MiXCR, one entry per CDR3 protein. This sample has approximately 550,000 distinct CDR3 sequences; approximately 13% occur once, and the top ten carry about an eighth. The sample consisted of PBMCs, taken on the day of the yellow fever booster vaccination. These receptors all come from a man aged 25 to 40 who received the YFV17D yellow fever vaccine.

This clonotype was observed a few times. The chain recombines TRBV2 with TRBJ2-2; TRBD1 matches 7 bases. V shed 5 bases, J shed 2 bases, and the junction held 8 bases outside the gene matches. Germline values: CDR1 SNHLY, CDR2 FYNNEI. There are 16 residues in the CDR3. CDR3 region: CASSRGRRTNTGELFF. DNA of the CDR3: TGTGCCAGCAGTAGGGGGCGGCGGACTAACACCGGGGAGCTGTTTTTT.

This clonotype is a singleton in its sample. A read error may explain this, as a much larger clone is one base away. The chain is built from TRBV20-1 and TRBJ2-3, with 10 bases matching TRBD2. The CDR3 contains 15 residues. The ends lost 1 base at V and 4 bases at J; junction bases unmatched: 5. Germline values: CDR1 DFQATT, CDR2 SNEGSKA (reference sequence). Here the CDR3 DNA reads TGCAGTGCTAGAGGGGCTAGCGGGAGCCCAGATACGCAGTATTTT. This sequence encodes CSARGASGSPDTQYF.

This clonotype appeared a few times. The rearrangement joins TRBV3-1 to TRBJ2-3; TRBD2 is a possible D gene (6 bases). Trimming removed 1 base from V and 9 bases from J, with 8 bases in between. Germline values: CDR1 LGHDT, CDR2 YNNKEL (reference sequence). The CDR3 is 12 amino acids. The CDR3 DNA follows: TGTGCCAGCAGCCAAGGGGGAGGAACGCAGTATTTT. Protein: CASSQGGGTQYF.

The chain carries TRBV7-2 and TRBJ2-2; D gene ambiguous. This CDR3 has 15 residues. In germline, CDR1 is SGHTA, CDR2 FQGNSA. The V end was cut by 2 bases, the J end by 6 bases, with 13 bases between. The CDR3 coding sequence is TGTGCCAGCAGCTTAATAGCCTCCGGCCCCGGGGAGCTGTTTTTT. Translation: CASSLIASGPGELFF.

The V call is TRBV20-1, the J call TRBJ2-7; tentative D call: TRBD2 (6 bases). Per germline, CDR1 DFQATT and CDR2 SNEGSKA (reference sequence). V lost 1 base and J 5 bases, leaving 15 bases between the germline ends. This CDR3 is built from 14 residues. The CDR3 sequence: CSARGLRGSDEQYF. The CDR3 DNA is TGCAGTGCTAGAGGTCTGCGGGGTTCGGACGAGCAGTACTTC.

The chain has TRBV3-1 and TRBJ2-7, with D perhaps matching TRBD1 (6 bases). V lost 1 base and J lost 3, with 10 bases in between. The germline V gene encodes CDR1 LGHDT and CDR2 YNNKEL (reference sequence). The CDR3 length is 14 residues. Written as DNA, the CDR3 is TGTGCCAGCAGCCAAGGGAACAGGGACTACGAGCAGTACTTC. This codes for CASSQGNRDYEQYF.

In this sample, this clonotype turned up a few times. The chain carries TRBV6-1 and TRBJ2-3, with a weak D call TRBD2 (7 bases). Per germline, CDR1 MNHNS and CDR2 SASEGT. CDR3 length: 20 residues. Trimming took 6 bases from V and 2 from J, leaving 30 bases between them. In DNA form, the CDR3 reads TGTGCCAGCAGAGAGGGAGGGGGGCAGTCCCATTCTGGAAACACAGATACGCAGTATTTT. Translation gives CASREGGGQSHSGNTDTQYF.

This clonotype appeared a few times. V gene TRBV29-1 combines with J gene TRBJ2-3; 10 bases map to TRBD2. This CDR3 has 16 residues. The germline CDR1 and CDR2 sequences are SQVTM and ANQGSEA. V dropped 0 bases and J dropped 5; count of bases not matched to a gene: 8. The CDR3, as DNA: TGCAGCGTTGAAGATCGTCTGAGGACTAGCGGAGATACGCAGTATTTT. Protein product: CSVEDRLRTSGDTQYF.

V gene TRBV19 combines with J gene TRBJ2-2; 7 nucleotides align to TRBD1. Unmatched junction bases numbered 7, after V lost 5 bases and J lost 4 bases. This CDR3 contains 15 residues. Germline CDR1 and CDR2: LNHDA and SQIVND (reference sequence). The CDR3 DNA sequence: TGTGCCAGTAGTGTCGACAGGGCCGGCACCGGGGAGCTGTTTTTT. It specifies CASSVDRAGTGELFF.

The chain joins TRBV14 to TRBJ2-3; possibly TRBD2 for D (5 bases). Germline V CDR1 and CDR2: SGHDN, FVKESK. The CDR3 consists of 12 residues. V lost 3 bases, J lost 8 bases, and 9 bases lay in between. The CDR3 bases are TGTGCCAGCAGCCAGAGCGGCGGTACGCAGTATTTT. Its protein is CASSQSGGTQYF. Using reference TRBV14 and TRBJ2-3 for the parts outside the CDR3, the full variable domain is EAGVTQFPSHSVIEKGQTVTLRCDPISGHDNLYWYRRVMGKEIKFLLHFVKESKQDESGMPNNRFLAERTGGTYSTLKVQPAELEDSGVYFCASSQSGGTQYFGPGTRLTVL.

In its sample, this clonotype was seen a few times. The chain joins TRBV30 to TRBJ1-5; D not resolved. CDR3 length: 14 residues. Per the germline V gene, CDR1 is GTSNPN and CDR2 is SVGIG (reference sequence). V was cut by 1 base and J by 0 bases, with 7 bases left in between. The CDR3 DNA follows: TGTGCCTGGAGTGCACAATATAGCAATCAGCCCCAGCATTTT. This translates into CAWSAQYSNQPQHF.

This clonotype was counted a few times. The rearrangement uses TRBV10-3 and TRBJ2-4, with TRBD2 matching 8 bases. Germline V gene lookup returns CDR1 ENHRY and CDR2 SYGVKD. V gave up 7 bases and J gave up 1 base; unmatched junction bases: 9. The CDR3 contains 16 residues. For the CDR3, the DNA is TGTGCCATCACCCTTCCTCGGGGGGGGGCCAAAAACATTCAGTACTTC. The encoded protein is CAITLPRGGAKNIQYF.

This clonotype occurred a few times. V gene TRBV7-6 combines with J gene TRBJ2-1, with 14 bases that match TRBD2. V was clipped by 4 bases and J by 8 bases; unmatched bases: 7. This CDR3 is built from 16 residues. Germline-derived CDR1 and CDR2 are SGHVS and FNYEAQ. This CDR3 is CASSSKTSGRVYEQFF. Here the CDR3 DNA reads TGTGCCAGCAGCTCCAAGACTAGCGGGAGGGTATATGAGCAGTTCTTC. Based on the CDR3 plus reference TRBV7-6 and TRBJ2-1, the full variable domain is GAGVSQSPRYKVTKRGQDVALRCDPISGHVSLYWYRQALGQGPEFLTYFNYEAQQDKSGLPNDRFSAERPEGSISTLTIQRTEQRDSAMYRCASSSKTSGRVYEQFFGPGTRLTVL.

The chain has TRBV19 and TRBJ2-1, with D possibly being TRBD2 (6 bases). Trimming removed 4 bases at V and 4 bases at J, with 11 bases between. Germline V gene lookup returns CDR1 LNHDA and CDR2 SQIVND (reference sequence). This CDR3 has 14 residues. CDR3 bases: TGTGCCAGTAGTAAAACGGGAGCTTACAATGAGCAGTTCTTC. This codes for CASSKTGAYNEQFF.

The chain carries TRBV12-3 or TRBV12-4 and TRBJ2-2; D is uncertain. Trimming took off 5 bases at V and 6 bases at J, with 7 bases between the two ends. There are 12 residues in the CDR3. CDR3 bases: TGTGCCAGCAGTAGTCACGCCGGGGAGCTGTTTTTT. Encoded protein: CASSSHAGELFF.

This clonotype was observed a handful of times. The rearrangement joins TRBV20-1 to TRBJ2-5; D perhaps matches TRBD2 (6 bases). V was cut by 4 bases and J by 4 bases, with 16 bases left in between. This CDR3 comprises 14 residues. Germline lookup yields CDR1 DFQATT and CDR2 SNEGSKA (reference sequence). In DNA form, the CDR3 reads TGCAGTGCTATACGGGACGGGGGTGGAGAGACCCAGTACTTC. Amino acids: CSAIRDGGGETQYF.

V usage is TRBV6-1 and J usage is TRBJ2-7, with TRBD1 identical over 9 bases. This CDR3 is built from 15 residues. The germline CDR1 and CDR2 sequences are MNHNS and SASEGT. The V gene end was trimmed by 0 bases and the J gene end by 4 bases; junction bases not matched to a gene: 4. CDR3 in amino acids: CASSEARGQGYEQYF. CDR3 nucleotide sequence: TGTGCCAGCAGTGAAGCGCGGGGACAGGGATACGAGCAGTACTTC.

This clonotype turned up a few times. The J gene is TRBJ2-7, the V gene TRBV6-1; the D call may be TRBD1 or TRBD2 (5 bases each). Trimming removed 6 bases at V and 6 bases at J, with 15 bases between. Germline CDR1 and CDR2: MNHNS and SASEGT. The CDR3 loop spans 13 amino acids. The CDR3 nucleotides are TGTGCCAGCAGCCCGACCGGGACCCTCGAGCAGTACTTC. This translates into CASSPTGTLEQYF.

V and J are TRBV5-1 and TRBJ2-7; possible D gene TRBD1, 6 bases. The length of the CDR3 is 15 residues. Per germline, CDR1 SGHRS and CDR2 YFSETQ. V gave up 1 base and J gave up 3 bases, with 14 bases separating them. In DNA form, the CDR3 reads TGCGCCAGCAGCTTGTTTGGGCAGGGGAACTACGAGCAGTACTTC. Translation: CASSLFGQGNYEQYF.

This clonotype was observed a few times. The rearrangement links TRBV19 to TRBJ1-1, with TRBD1 as a possible D gene (6 bases). The CDR3 totals 14 residues. Looked up from germline, CDR1 is LNHDA and CDR2 is SQIVND (reference sequence). V lost 3 bases, J lost 4 bases, and 12 bases lay in between. The CDR3 DNA reads TGTGCCAGTAGTATCCGGGGCAGGGGCACTGAAGCTTTCTTT. This encodes CASSIRGRGTEAFF.

The chain couples TRBV6-2 or TRBV6-3 to TRBJ2-7; D call uncertain. Germline CDR1 reads MNHEY; CDR2 reads SVGEGT. V lost 4 bases and J lost 3, with 13 bases in between. This CDR3 is built from 14 residues. The CDR3 here is CASSSLDEDYEQYF. The CDR3 region has the DNA TGTGCCAGCAGTTCCCTTGACGAAGACTACGAGCAGTACTTC.

V usage is TRBV30 and J usage is TRBJ2-1, with 10 bases identical to TRBD2. Germline loops: CDR1 GTSNPN, CDR2 SVGIG (reference sequence). The V gene end was trimmed by 8 bases and the J gene end by 3 bases; junction bases not matched to a gene: 4. The CDR3 covers 13 residues. The CDR3 here is CASWTSGYNEQFF. CDR3 DNA: TGTGCCAGTTGGACTAGCGGCTACAATGAGCAGTTCTTC.

This clonotype was detected a few times. V gene TRBV20-1 combines with J gene TRBJ2-5; unclear D gene. V was cut by 0 bases and J by 4 bases, with 12 bases left in between. From germline, CDR1 is DFQATT and CDR2 SNEGSKA (reference sequence). The CDR3 extends over 14 amino acids. This CDR3 is CSARDEPGGETQYF. The CDR3 DNA reads TGCAGTGCTAGAGATGAACCGGGTGGAGAGACCCAGTACTTC.

This clonotype was detected a few times. This rearrangement joins TRBV20-1 to TRBJ2-3; 11 positions match TRBD2. The CDR3 runs to 16 residues. CDR1 DFQATT and CDR2 SNEGSKA come from the germline V gene (reference sequence). V trimming: 2 bases; J trimming: 1 base; junction bases outside the gene matches: 5. Here the CDR3 DNA reads TGCAGTGCTAGACTAGGGACTAGCGGACGCACAGATACGCAGTATTTT. This gives the protein CSARLGTSGRTDTQYF.